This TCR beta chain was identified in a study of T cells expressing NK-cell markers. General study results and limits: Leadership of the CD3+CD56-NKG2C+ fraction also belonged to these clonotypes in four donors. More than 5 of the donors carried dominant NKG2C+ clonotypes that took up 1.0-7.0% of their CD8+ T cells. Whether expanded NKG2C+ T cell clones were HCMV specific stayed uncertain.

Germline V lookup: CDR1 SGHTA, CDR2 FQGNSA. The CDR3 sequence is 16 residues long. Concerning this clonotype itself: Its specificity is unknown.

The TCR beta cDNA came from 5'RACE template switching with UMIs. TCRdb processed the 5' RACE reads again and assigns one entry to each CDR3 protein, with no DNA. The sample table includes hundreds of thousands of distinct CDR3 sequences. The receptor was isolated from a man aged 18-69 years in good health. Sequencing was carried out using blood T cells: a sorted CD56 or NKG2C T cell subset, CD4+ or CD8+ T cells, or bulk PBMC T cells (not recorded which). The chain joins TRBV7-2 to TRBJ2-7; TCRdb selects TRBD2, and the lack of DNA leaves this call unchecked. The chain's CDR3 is CASSRGLAGVPYEQYF. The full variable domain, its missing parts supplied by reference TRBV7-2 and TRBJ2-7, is GAGVSQSPSNKVTEKGKDVELRCDPISGHTALYWYRQSLGQGLEFLIYFQGNSAPDKSGLPSDRFSAERTGGSVSTLTIQRTQQEDSAVYLCASSRGLAGVPYEQYFGPGTRLTVT.